This is a list of T cell receptor beta chains from one sample in a study of cytomegalovirus exposure and HLA in healthy donors. Repertoires were generated with immunoSEQ multiplex PCR, while TCRdb's copy carries only in-frame clones and drops some. Of roughly 120,000 clones in the sample, around 80% were seen once. Material for sequencing was PBMCs. These receptors were obtained from a woman in her thirties in good health and CMV-seronegative. Both conserved end residues are part of each CDR3. Each record gives: clone size, V gene, D gene, J gene, CDR3 protein, CDR3 DNA. The D gene is left open where the match is weak. Size is omitted from some rows. Given values are once, few, many or a class for expanded clones.

size: -; V: TRBV9; D: TRBD2; J: TRBJ2-3; CDR3: CASSGGEGGTDTQYF; DNA: TGTGCCAGCAGCGGGGGGGAGGGCGGCACAGATACGCAGTATTTT
size: -; V: TRBV10-3; D: -; J: TRBJ1-1; CDR3: CAISGKGGNTEAFF; DNA: TGTGCCATCAGTGGTAAGGGAGGGAACACTGAAGCTTTCTTT
size: once; V: TRBV11-2; D: TRBD2; J: TRBJ2-7; CDR3: CASSLGGGRYEQYF; DNA: TGTGCCAGCAGCCTCGGGGGAGGGCGCTACGAGCAGTACTTC
size: -; V: TRBV2; D: TRBD2; J: TRBJ2-3; CDR3: CASSPSGVTDTQYF; DNA: TGTGCCAGCAGTCCTAGCGGGGTTACAGATACGCAGTATTTT
size: -; V: TRBV5-1; D: TRBD1; J: TRBJ1-6; CDR3: CASSWDSGARSLLHF; DNA: TGCGCCAGCAGCTGGGACAGTGGGGCAAGGTCACTCCTCCACTTT
size: -; V: TRBV27; D: TRBD2; J: TRBJ2-7; CDR3: CASSFQGLAGGGGTYEQYF; DNA: TGTGCCAGCAGTTTCCAAGGACTAGCGGGAGGAGGTGGGACCTACGAGCAGTACTTC
size: -; V: TRBV7-9; D: TRBD2; J: TRBJ2-3; CDR3: CASSPTRTSGGATDTQYF; DNA: TGTGCCAGCAGTCCAACTCGGACTAGCGGGGGGGCAACAGATACGCAGTATTTT
size: -; V: TRBV5-1; D: TRBD1; J: TRBJ1-6; CDR3: CASSLSSTGTGGNSPLHF; DNA: TGCGCCAGCAGCCTTTCCTCTACCGGGACAGGGGGTAATTCACCCCTCCACTTT
size: -; V: TRBV29-1; D: TRBD1; J: TRBJ1-4; CDR3: CSVAGQATNEKLFF; DNA: TGCAGCGTTGCGGGACAGGCAACTAATGAAAAACTGTTTTTT
size: -; V: TRBV6-5; D: -; J: TRBJ1-5; CDR3: CASSYLQGQPQHF; DNA: TGTGCCAGCAGTTACTTGCAGGGTCAGCCCCAGCATTTT
size: -; V: TRBV6-5; D: -; J: TRBJ1-5; CDR3: CASSYSPNQPQHF; DNA: TGTGCCAGCAGTTACTCTCCTAATCAGCCCCAGCATTTT
size: -; V: TRBV5-1; D: TRBD1; J: TRBJ2-7; CDR3: CASSLTIGQGVYEQYF; DNA: TGCGCCAGCAGCTTGACCATCGGGCAGGGGGTCTACGAGCAGTACTTC
size: -; V: TRBV6-6; D: TRBD2; J: TRBJ2-1; CDR3: CASSQGTSGYNEQFF; DNA: TGTGCCAGCAGCCAGGGGACTAGCGGGTACAATGAGCAGTTCTTC
size: once; V: TRBV5-1; D: -; J: TRBJ2-7; CDR3: CASSSGDIEIYEQYF; DNA: TGCGCCAGCAGCTCAGGGGACATAGAAATCTACGAGCAGTACTTC
size: -; V: TRBV2; D: TRBD2; J: TRBJ2-4; CDR3: CASSPSGNRSIQYF; DNA: TGTGCCAGCAGTCCTAGCGGCAATAGAAGCATTCAGTACTTC
size: -; V: TRBV18; D: TRBD1; J: TRBJ2-3; CDR3: CASSPRGQVTDTQYF; DNA: TGTGCCAGCTCACCACGAGGACAGGTCACAGATACGCAGTATTTT
size: -; V: TRBV27; D: TRBD2; J: TRBJ2-2; CDR3: CASSSTGGRASGELFF; DNA: TGTGCCAGCAGTTCGACAGGCGGGAGGGCCAGCGGGGAGCTGTTTTTT
size: -; V: TRBV7-3; D: -; J: TRBJ2-3; CDR3: CASSFSYSTDTQYF; DNA: TGTGCCAGCAGCTTTTCGTATAGCACAGATACGCAGTATTTT
size: -; V: TRBV11-3; D: -; J: TRBJ2-3; CDR3: CASSSPVTDTQYF; DNA: TGTGCCAGCAGCTCCCCGGTTACAGATACGCAGTATTTT
size: -; V: TRBV27; D: -; J: TRBJ2-3; CDR3: CASSSPRGAKDTQYF; DNA: TGTGCCAGCAGTTCGCCTAGGGGCGCCAAAGATACGCAGTATTTT
size: once; V: TRBV5-1; D: TRBD2; J: TRBJ2-3; CDR3: CASSDGLAGVDTQYF; DNA: TGCGCCAGCAGCGATGGACTAGCGGGAGTTGATACGCAGTATTTT
size: -; V: TRBV19; D: TRBD2; J: TRBJ2-3; CDR3: CASSIGLAGITDTQYF; DNA: TGTGCCAGTAGTATCGGACTAGCGGGAATCACAGATACGCAGTATTTT
size: -; V: TRBV5-1; D: TRBD1; J: TRBJ2-1; CDR3: CASRGTGRNEQFF; DNA: TGCGCCAGCAGGGGGACAGGTAGGAATGAGCAGTTCTTC
size: few; V: TRBV30; D: TRBD2; J: TRBJ2-2; CDR3: CAWSVGLAGVGELFF; DNA: TGTGCCTGGAGTGTGGGTCTAGCGGGGGTGGGGGAGCTGTTTTTT
size: -; V: TRBV30; D: TRBD1; J: TRBJ1-2; CDR3: CAWSHGQVYGYTF; DNA: TGTGCCTGGAGCCATGGACAGGTCTATGGCTACACCTTC
size: -; V: TRBV4-2; D: -; J: TRBJ2-7; CDR3: CASSQEARGNEQYF; DNA: TGTGCCAGCAGCCAAGAAGCAAGGGGTAACGAGCAGTACTTC
size: -; V: TRBV19; D: -; J: TRBJ1-3; CDR3: CASSARGLTSGNTIYF; DNA: TGTGCCAGTAGTGCGCGGGGACTGACCTCTGGAAACACCATATATTTT
size: -; V: TRBV18; D: TRBD1; J: TRBJ2-7; CDR3: CASSPLGQGGYEQYF; DNA: TGTGCCAGCTCACCACTAGGACAGGGGGGCTACGAGCAGTACTTC
size: once; V: TRBV20-1; D: -; J: TRBJ2-7; CDR3: CSASPSYEQYF; DNA: TGCAGTGCTAGTCCCAGCTACGAGCAGTACTTC
size: -; V: TRBV15; D: -; J: TRBJ1-4; CDR3: CATSNPHSVTQKLFF; DNA: TGTGCCACCAGTAACCCTCACTCCGTCACCCAAAAACTGTTTTTT
size: few; V: TRBV6-6; D: -; J: TRBJ1-1; CDR3: CASSYDGGTEAFF; DNA: TGTGCCAGCAGTTACGATGGCGGGACTGAAGCTTTCTTT
size: -; V: TRBV15; D: -; J: TRBJ2-1; CDR3: CATSAYREQFF; DNA: TGTGCCACCAGCGCTTATAGAGAGCAGTTCTTC
size: -; V: TRBV7-3; D: TRBD1; J: TRBJ1-1; CDR3: CASSLSGTGMNTEAFF; DNA: TGTGCCAGCAGCCTATCCGGGACAGGGATGAACACTGAAGCTTTCTTT
size: -; V: TRBV9; D: TRBD2; J: TRBJ2-1; CDR3: CASSVGGGRSYNEQFF; DNA: TGTGCCAGCAGCGTAGGAGGCGGGAGGTCCTACAATGAGCAGTTCTTC
size: -; V: TRBV6-1; D: -; J: TRBJ2-5; CDR3: CASDETGETQYF; DNA: TGTGCCAGCGACGAAACAGGGGAGACCCAGTACTTC
size: -; V: TRBV6-1; D: -; J: TRBJ2-5; CDR3: CASSEIAVETQYF; DNA: TGTGCCAGCAGTGAAATCGCGGTAGAGACCCAGTACTTC